This TCR beta chain emerged from a study of STAT3 mutations in large granular lymphocyte leukemia. Findings and caveats of the study: In several patients, dominant TCR clone burden exceeded STAT3 mutant burden, suggesting STAT3 mutation arose secondarily. Persisting codominant clonotypes may have hidden a small pathogenic clone. After therapy, about 35% of the 18 patients switched clonotypes, all new clones STAT3 wild type. No sample exists from the first appearance of each clone. Every T-cell large granular lymphocyte leukemia patient had at least one immunodominant TCR beta clonotype.

CDR1 SGDLS and CDR2 YYNGEE come from the germline V gene. With V trimmed by 0 bases and J by 1 base, 5 bases remained unmatched. CDR3 length: 16 residues. With respect to this clone: Its antigen is as yet unknown.

Some clones are missing from TCRdb's copy, which holds only in-frame ones; the method was immunoSEQ multiplex PCR. The data hold under 20,000 clones, with around 90% observed a single time. This chain uses TRBV9 with TRBJ2-3; 7 nucleotides align to TRBD2. The material sequenced was peripheral blood mononuclear cells. This receptor was identified in a woman aged 50 to 60 with T-cell large granular lymphocyte leukemia. Some clones in this sample may be carry-over from other donors' samples. In DNA, the CDR3 is TGTGCCAGCAGCGTAGAGGCGGGAGTACGCACAGATACGCAGTATTTT. Its translation is CASSVEAGVRTDTQYF. Based on the CDR3 plus reference TRBV9 and TRBJ2-3, the full variable domain is DSGVTQTPKHLITATGQRVTLRCSPRSGDLSVYWYQQSLDQGLQFLIQYYNGEERAKGNILERFSAQQFPDLHSELNLSSLELGDSALYFCASSVEAGVRTDTQYFGPGTRLTVL.